The 24 T cell receptor beta chains in this list originate from one sample, sequenced in a study of cytomegalovirus exposure and HLA in healthy donors. Use of 60 Vbeta and 13 Jbeta primers characterized the PCR. Some clones are missing from TCRdb's copy, which holds only in-frame ones; the method was immunoSEQ multiplex PCR. This sample has some 200,000 clones, with over 80% found just once. The sequencing sample was made of PBMCs. These receptors all come from a man aged 50-60 years in good health and CMV-seronegative.

The chain uses TRBV28 and TRBJ2-6; D uncertain. Trimming stripped 6 bases from V and 3 bases from J, with 6 bases between. This CDR3 contains 13 residues. Germline V gene lookup returns CDR1 MDHEN and CDR2 SYDVKM. In DNA, the CDR3 is TGTGCCAGCAGCCCGGGTGGGGCCAACGTCCTGACTTTC. Translating it yields CASSPGGANVLTF.

This clone was observed a single time. The J gene is TRBJ2-1, the V gene TRBV11-1; TRBD1 might be the D (5 bases). Germline assignment: CDR1 SGHAT and CDR2 FQDESV (reference sequence). This CDR3 region has 13 residues. The V end was cut by 2 bases, the J end by 5 bases, with 7 bases between. The CDR3 region is CASSLRQNNEQFF. For the CDR3, the DNA is TGTGCCAGCAGCTTAAGACAGAACAATGAGCAGTTCTTC.

This chain uses TRBV29-1 with TRBJ1-1; 8 bases align to TRBD1. J was trimmed by 0 bases and V by 7 bases; bases with no gene match: 10. The CDR3 has 15 amino acids. From germline, CDR1 is SQVTM and CDR2 ANQGSEA. The CDR3 bases are TGCAGCGGAACTCCAGGGGGCCGAATGAACACTGAAGCTTTCTTT. Encoded protein: CSGTPGGRMNTEAFF.

This clone has more than one count but fewer than ten. The V and J genes are TRBV18 and TRBJ2-7, with D maybe TRBD2 (5 bases). Germline V CDR1 and CDR2: KGHSH, LQKENI. V was shortened by 5 bases and J by 3 bases, with 14 bases between the two germline ends. The CDR3 runs to 14 residues. CDR3: CASSAEIGSYEQYF. In DNA form, the CDR3 reads TGTGCCAGCTCAGCCGAGATAGGGAGCTACGAGCAGTACTTC.

The chain has TRBV7-6 and TRBJ2-1; 11 bases align to TRBD2. Germline V gene data show CDR1 as SGHVS and CDR2 as FNYEAQ. The ends lost 5 bases at V and 7 bases at J; junction bases unmatched: 10. This CDR3 spans 16 amino acids. As DNA, the CDR3 is TGTGCCAGCAGCCCGGGACTAGCGGAAATGGGGAATGAGCAGTTCTTC. This codes for CASSPGLAEMGNEQFF.

The chain employs TRBV9 and TRBJ2-3; no reliable D call. The CDR3 length is 11 residues. Germline V gives CDR1 SGDLS, CDR2 YYNGEE. The V gene lost 5 bases and the J gene lost 3 bases, with 4 bases spanning the gap. The CDR3 coding sequence is TGTGCCAGCAGTCGGACAGATACGCAGTATTTT. It yields the protein CASSRTDTQYF.

This chain connects TRBV4-3 to TRBJ2-3, with D tentatively TRBD2 (6 bases). Germline V gene sequence: CDR1 LGHNA, CDR2 YSLEER. The CDR3 runs to 16 residues. Trimming shortened V by 0 bases and J by 1 base, and 11 bases separated the two germline ends. The CDR3 is CASSQDRLVRTDTQYF. CDR3 DNA sequence: TGCGCCAGCAGCCAAGATCGACTAGTTCGCACAGATACGCAGTATTTT.

A few counts support this clone. The CDR3 DNA sequence: TGTGCCAGCAGCTCAAGCGGGGGGGCCGGGGAGCTGTTTTTT. Residues: CASSSSGGAGELFF. The chain couples TRBV7-3 to TRBJ2-2; 10 nucleotides agree with TRBD2. V shed 4 bases and J 6 bases; nucleotides not matched to a gene: 2. Germline loops: CDR1 SGHTA, CDR2 FQGTGA. The CDR3 is 14 amino acids.

The CDR3 DNA follows: TGTGCCAGCAGTTTAGTGGCCAGCTCTGGAAACACCATATATTTT. Translated, it gives CASSLVASSGNTIYF. V and J are TRBV28 and TRBJ1-3; D ambiguous. Per germline, CDR1 MDHEN and CDR2 SYDVKM. The CDR3 loop spans 15 amino acids. V gave up 2 bases and J gave up 0 bases, with 8 bases separating them.

V usage is TRBV6-5 and J usage is TRBJ2-7, with 7 positions matching TRBD1. There are 13 residues in the CDR3. Germline V gene data show CDR1 as MNHEY and CDR2 as SVGAGI. The V gene end was trimmed by 10 bases and the J gene end by 1 base; junction bases not matched to a gene: 7. CDR3: CATTGQNSYEQYF. In DNA, the CDR3 is TGTGCCACCACGGGACAGAATTCCTACGAGCAGTACTTC.

The chain combines TRBV28 with TRBJ1-2; TRBD1 agrees at 11 bases. Germline lookup yields CDR1 MDHEN and CDR2 SYDVKM. The length of the CDR3 is 17 residues. V was clipped by 2 bases and J by 4 bases; unmatched bases: 9. CDR3 sequence: CASSLRAGTGGFYGYTF. The DNA of the CDR3 is TGTGCCAGCAGTTTACGGGCCGGGACAGGGGGTTTCTATGGCTACACCTTC.

This sequence joins TRBV6-6 and TRBJ1-1; D is unclear. Germline values: CDR1 MNHNY, CDR2 SVGAGI (reference sequence). The CDR3 contains 15 residues. With 7 bases removed from V and 0 bases from J, the gap between germline ends came to 15 bases. The CDR3 loop is CASTSRSVLNTEAFF. The CDR3 DNA reads as TGTGCCAGCACCTCACGGAGCGTACTGAACACTGAAGCTTTCTTT.

The rearrangement uses TRBV6-1 and TRBJ1-5; 7 bases map to TRBD1. This CDR3 is 15 amino acids long. V trimming: 6 bases; J trimming: 0 bases; junction bases outside the gene matches: 5. The V gene's germline CDR1 is MNHNS and CDR2 SASEGT. The CDR3 DNA sequence: TGTGCCAGCAGCTCGGGACAGTATAGCAATCAGCCCCAGCATTTT. Protein product: CASSSGQYSNQPQHF.

This clone appeared a few times. CDR3 in DNA: TGTGCCAGCAGCTTGTCCAGGGGAAGGCAGTCCGGAAACACCATATATTTT. Translated: CASSLSRGRQSGNTIYF. The chain has TRBV7-9 and TRBJ1-3, with D perhaps TRBD1 (6 bases). CDR1 SEHNR and CDR2 FQNEAQ come from the germline V gene (reference sequence). Trimming pared 3 bases from V and 4 bases from J, leaving 19 bases between. The CDR3 length is 17 residues.

Concerning this clone itself: This CDR3 is also generated by other DNA sequences in the sample. V is TRBV30 and J is TRBJ2-3; D call uncertain. CDR1 is GTSNPN and CDR2 is SVGIG in the germline V gene (reference sequence). The CDR3 consists of 11 residues. V was cut by 1 base and J by 3 bases, with 2 bases left in between. Here the CDR3 reads CAWSATDTQYF. The CDR3 coding sequence is TGTGCCTGGAGTGCTACAGATACGCAGTATTTT.

The chain has TRBV4-3 and TRBJ2-5, with TRBD1 identical over 8 bases. The CDR3 loop spans 14 amino acids. V lost 4 bases, J lost 1 base, and 2 bases stayed unmatched. Per germline, CDR1 LGHNA and CDR2 YSLEER. The CDR3 loop is CASSPGQAQETQYF. In DNA, the CDR3 is TGCGCCAGCAGCCCGGGACAGGCCCAAGAGACCCAGTACTTC.

The chain carries TRBV7-9 and TRBJ2-5; TRBD1 might be the D (6 bases). The CDR3 length is 16 residues. The V gene's germline CDR1 is SEHNR and CDR2 FQNEAQ (reference sequence). Between the trimmed V and J ends, which lost 5 bases and 2 bases, there was a span of 18 bases. The CDR3 DNA sequence: TGTGCCAGCAGCCCCAGATGGACAGAGAGTCAAGAGACCCAGTACTTC. Residues: CASSPRWTESQETQYF.

The chain couples TRBV9 to TRBJ1-1; D remains unclear. The ends were cut back, 4 bases at V and 0 bases at J, with 25 bases in the middle. Germline V gene data show CDR1 as SGDLS and CDR2 as YYNGEE. CDR3 length equals 19 residues. The CDR3 spells CASSTDPGWGGGMNTEAFF. CDR3 DNA sequence: TGTGCCAGCAGCACAGATCCCGGATGGGGAGGAGGTATGAACACTGAAGCTTTCTTT.

With regard to this clone: A junction boundary mismatches the germline segment, possibly from a read error. The chain joins TRBV7-9 to TRBJ2-7; 9 bases fit TRBD1. The CDR3 is made up of 16 amino acids. CDR1 is SEHNR and CDR2 is FQNEAQ in the germline V gene (reference sequence). This CDR3 reads CSSSFRPGQGTYEQYF. CDR3 DNA sequence: TGTTCCAGCAGCTTTAGGCCCGGACAGGGGACCTACGAGCAGTACTTC.

The V and J genes are TRBV5-1 and TRBJ2-1; 9 positions match TRBD2. This CDR3 has 15 amino acids. Germline V CDR1 and CDR2: SGHRS, YFSETQ. V shed 1 base and J 3 bases; nucleotides not matched to a gene: 2. The CDR3 is CASSLPTSGYNEQFF. The DNA for the CDR3 is TGCGCCAGCAGCTTGCCGACTAGCGGCTACAATGAGCAGTTCTTC.

In its sample, this clone was seen a few times. The chain is built from TRBV19 and TRBJ1-1; TRBD1 matches at 7 bases. The V gene's germline CDR1 is LNHDA and CDR2 SQIVND (reference sequence). This CDR3 has 14 residues. V lost 5 bases, J lost 1 base, and 4 bases stayed unmatched. CDR3 sequence: CASSVTGKNTEAFF. Written as DNA, the CDR3 is TGTGCCAGTAGTGTGACAGGGAAGAACACTGAAGCTTTCTTT.

This chain joins TRBV30 and TRBJ2-7, with D perhaps TRBD2 (5 bases). This CDR3 comprises 12 residues. The germline CDR1 and CDR2 sequences are GTSNPN and SVGIG (reference sequence). V was cut by 0 bases and J by 5 bases, with 8 bases left in between. CDR3 protein: CAWSVPGNEQYF. CDR3 bases: TGTGCCTGGAGTGTACCGGGGAACGAGCAGTACTTC.

The chain couples TRBV29-1 to TRBJ2-1; 9 nucleotides agree with TRBD2. Germline lookup yields CDR1 SQVTM and CDR2 ANQGSEA. The V gene end was trimmed by 5 bases and the J gene end by 9 bases; junction bases not matched to a gene: 11. The length of the CDR3 is 14 residues. CDR3 sequence: CSVRGVSGRGEQFF. DNA for the CDR3: TGCAGCGTTAGAGGGGTTAGCGGGAGAGGTGAGCAGTTCTTC.

The genes are TRBV6-5 and TRBJ2-3; D might be TRBD2 (5 bases). Trimming took off 3 bases at V and 0 bases at J, with 13 bases between the two ends. Germline-derived CDR1 and CDR2 are MNHEY and SVGAGI. The length of the CDR3 is 16 residues. The CDR3 region is CASSYQRNPSTDTQYF. CDR3 DNA: TGTGCCAGCAGTTATCAGCGGAATCCTAGCACAGATACGCAGTATTTT.